The subject of this entry is one T cell receptor (beta chain). Its antigen remains unknown. The data were obtained in a study of identical twins. Template switching added a universal primer site; cDNA carried unique molecular identifiers. TCRdb independently ran MiXCR on the 5' RACE reads; one entry per CDR3 protein. In the table there are about 1.7 million distinct CDR3 sequences, roughly a third of which are singletons. Points from the study as a whole: Among out-of-frame alpha sequences shared by twins, low generation probability occurred in excess. Cord blood beta clonotypes present at high abundance carried fewer insertions; no such pattern appeared in memory repertoires. Conclusions relied on cross-sectional statistical analysis, not following the same donors.

The CDR3 is 13 amino acids. Germline loops: CDR1 SGHRS, CDR2 YFSETQ. The V gene lost 2 bases and the J gene lost 7 bases, with 13 bases spanning the gap. The sequence was collected from a newborn girl in good health. The chain employs TRBV5-1 and TRBJ2-7; TRBD2 might be the D (6 bases). The sample was cord blood. CDR3 in DNA: TGCGCCAGCAGCTTCCCAGGGAGGAGTGAGCAGTACTTC. Translated: CASSFPGRSEQYF.